Following are 14 T cell receptor beta chains from one sample sequenced in a study of early T cells in non-severe SARS-CoV-2 infection. TCRdb redid the calling of the 5' RACE reads with MiXCR, one entry per CDR3 protein. This table has tens of thousands of distinct CDR3 sequences, around 5% appearing once. Sequencing was carried out using whole blood. The receptors derive from an adult who was a healthcare worker with PCR-confirmed SARS-CoV-2 infection or an uninfected control (not recorded which).

This clonotype was detected many times. V is TRBV3-1 and J is TRBJ2-7; D unresolved. Trimming removed 1 base at V and 2 bases at J, with 6 bases between. CDR1 and CDR2 (germline): LGHDT, YNNKEL (reference sequence). The CDR3 runs to 13 residues. The CDR3 nucleotides are TGTGCCAGCAGCCAAGGTGGTCCCTACGAGCAGTACGTC. Protein: CASSQGGPYEQYV.

This clonotype has a count of ten or more. The chain carries TRBV7-2 and TRBJ1-1; 7 bases align to TRBD1. Germline values: CDR1 SGHTA, CDR2 FQGNSA. The CDR3 length is 15 residues. Trimming at V came to 1 base and at J to 6 bases, leaving 8 bases not matched to a gene. CDR3 amino acids: CASSLVQTGLSEAFF. The CDR3 coding sequence is TGTGCCAGCAGCTTAGTTCAGACAGGGTTGTCTGAAGCTTTCTTT.

This clonotype was observed many times. The chain links TRBV13 to TRBJ2-1; D is uncertain. V lost 1 base and J lost 8, with 12 bases in between. The CDR3 loop spans 14 amino acids. Looked up from germline, CDR1 is PRHDT and CDR2 is FYEKMQ (reference sequence). Here the CDR3 reads CASSLAARVHEQFF. The CDR3 DNA is TGTGCCAGCAGCTTAGCGGCTAGAGTTCATGAGCAGTTCTTC.

This clonotype has at least ten counts. The chain uses TRBV28 and TRBJ2-7; 12 bases are shared with TRBD1. The CDR3 has 14 amino acids. Trimming at V came to 6 bases and at J to 5 bases, leaving 5 bases not matched to a gene. Germline values: CDR1 MDHEN, CDR2 SYDVKM. The CDR3 region is CASRGTGGANEQYF. The CDR3 nucleotides are TGTGCCAGCAGGGGGACAGGGGGCGCGAACGAGCAGTACTTC.

V usage is TRBV7-2 and J usage is TRBJ2-1, with 7 nucleotides matching TRBD1. Germline CDR1 is SGHTA and CDR2 is FQGNSA. The CDR3 length is 16 residues. V was clipped by 0 bases and J by 0 bases; unmatched bases: 2. As DNA, the CDR3 is TGTGCCAGCAGCTTAGCACAGGGGAGCTCCTACAATGAGCAGTTCTTC. It yields the protein CASSLAQGSSYNEQFF.

This chain connects TRBV7-9 to TRBJ2-7, with D unclear. CDR1 and CDR2 from the germline V gene are SEHNR and FQNEAQ (reference sequence). The CDR3 totals 13 residues. V was pared by 1 base and J by 2 bases, with 6 bases between. The CDR3 bases are TGTGCCAGCAGCTTAGGGGATCCCTACGAGCAGTACGTC. It specifies CASSLGDPYEQYV.

This clonotype was picked up many times. The rearrangement joins TRBV18 to TRBJ1-1; 7 bases are a match to TRBD1. The CDR3 extends over 13 amino acids. V shed 1 base and J 4 bases; nucleotides not matched to a gene: 0. CDR1 is KGHSH and CDR2 is LQKENI in the germline V gene. The CDR3 loop reads CASSPQGATEAFF. DNA for the CDR3: TGTGCCAGCTCACCACAGGGGGCCACTGAAGCTTTCTTT.

V usage is TRBV7-2 and J usage is TRBJ2-7; possible D gene TRBD2, 6 bases. The CDR3 is 13 residues long. Germline V gives CDR1 SGHTA, CDR2 FQGNSA. The ends were cut back, 5 bases at V and 10 bases at J, with 18 bases in the middle. CDR3 protein: CASSPPTGRGQYF. CDR3 in DNA: TGTGCCAGCAGCCCCCCAACCGGGCGGGGTCAGTACTTC.

This clonotype has a count of ten or more. V and J are TRBV18 and TRBJ2-3; possibly TRBD1 for D (5 bases). The V and J ends lost 2 bases and 4 bases respectively, with 7 bases between them. Germline loops: CDR1 KGHSH, CDR2 LQKENI. CDR3 length: 13 amino acids. CDR3 coding DNA: TGTGCCAGCTCACCAGGGGCCCCAGATACGCAGTATTTT. This encodes CASSPGAPDTQYF.

Concerning this clonotype itself: Compared with germline, one end of the junction differs, possibly owing to a read error. The chain recombines TRBV7-9 with TRBJ1-1; weak D call: TRBD1 (5 bases). Germline loops: CDR1 SEHNR, CDR2 FQNEAQ (reference sequence). This CDR3 has 14 residues. The CDR3 here is CVSSLAGGKGEAFF. The CDR3 bases are TGTGTCAGCAGCTTAGCGGGGGGTAAAGGTGAAGCTTTCTTT.

This clonotype came up a few times. The genes are TRBV20-1 and TRBJ2-1, with 10 bases fitting TRBD2. CDR1 is DFQATT, CDR2 SNEGSKA, per germline (reference sequence). This CDR3 is 17 amino acids long. After removal of 4 bases from V and 7 bases from J, the junction contained 16 bases not matched to a gene. The CDR3 spells CSATKEGLARLGNEQFF. CDR3 DNA: TGCAGTGCTACGAAGGAGGGACTAGCGAGATTGGGGAATGAGCAGTTCTTC.

This clonotype was observed many times. V and J are TRBV6-2 or TRBV6-3 and TRBJ2-4; no reliable D call. The CDR3 spans 15 residues. The ends were cut back, 6 bases at V and 8 bases at J, with 20 bases in the middle. Germline V gives CDR1 MNHEY, CDR2 SVGEGT. The CDR3 nucleotides read TGTGCCAGCAGCCACAGACGTCAACGTGGGTACATTCAGTACTTC. Amino acid sequence: CASSHRRQRGYIQYF.

The rearrangement joins TRBV6-6 to TRBJ2-4; 8 nucleotides match TRBD1. Germline loops: CDR1 MNHNY, CDR2 SVGAGI (reference sequence). Trimming at V came to 2 bases and at J to 6 bases, leaving 6 bases not matched to a gene. The CDR3 is 15 amino acids. CDR3 protein: CASSYMTGVVNIQYF. Written as DNA, the CDR3 is TGTGCCAGCAGTTACATGACAGGGGTTGTAAACATTCAGTACTTC.

This clonotype was counted ten times or more. The J gene is TRBJ1-5, the V gene TRBV3-1; possibly TRBD1 for D (5 bases). Germline V gene lookup returns CDR1 LGHDT and CDR2 YNNKEL (reference sequence). V gave up 8 bases and J gave up 2 bases, with 13 bases separating them. The CDR3 runs to 14 residues. CDR3 protein: CASAFGGRNQPQHF. CDR3 in DNA: TGTGCCAGCGCCTTTGGGGGTCGCAATCAGCCCCAGCATTTT.